This T cell receptor beta chain originates from a study of T cells in Graves' hyperthyroidism and ophthalmopathy. Ophthalmopathy cases met thresholds of Clinical Activity Score at least 3, NOSPECS grade at least 4 and duration under 3 months. Amplification of TCR beta CDR3 regions used RNA as the template. Initially, a first-round RT-PCR of the TCR CDR3 employed the HTBI primer set. TCRdb re-called the multiplex PCR reads with MiXCR, one entry per CDR3 protein. This table has approximately 600,000 distinct CDR3 sequences, less than 25% appearing once. CDR3 length equals 15 residues. V dropped 4 bases and J dropped 4; count of bases not matched to a gene: 7. Germline V lookup: CDR1 MNHEY, CDR2 SMNVEV (reference sequence). Points from the study as a whole: Ophthalmopathy was distinguished from stable hyperthyroidism by 13 V-J signatures. Peripheral blood also featured most of the thyroid clonotypes expanded above 0.001.

Comments on this clonotype: The antigen is unknown.

Material for sequencing was blood. This receptor was identified in a man aged 30-40 years with Graves' ophthalmopathy. The genes are TRBV27 and TRBJ1-5, with 7 positions matching TRBD1. The CDR3 sequence is CASSSTGEKNQPQHF. CDR3 nucleotides: TGTGCCAGCAGTTCAACAGGGGAAAAGAATCAGCCCCAGCATTTT.